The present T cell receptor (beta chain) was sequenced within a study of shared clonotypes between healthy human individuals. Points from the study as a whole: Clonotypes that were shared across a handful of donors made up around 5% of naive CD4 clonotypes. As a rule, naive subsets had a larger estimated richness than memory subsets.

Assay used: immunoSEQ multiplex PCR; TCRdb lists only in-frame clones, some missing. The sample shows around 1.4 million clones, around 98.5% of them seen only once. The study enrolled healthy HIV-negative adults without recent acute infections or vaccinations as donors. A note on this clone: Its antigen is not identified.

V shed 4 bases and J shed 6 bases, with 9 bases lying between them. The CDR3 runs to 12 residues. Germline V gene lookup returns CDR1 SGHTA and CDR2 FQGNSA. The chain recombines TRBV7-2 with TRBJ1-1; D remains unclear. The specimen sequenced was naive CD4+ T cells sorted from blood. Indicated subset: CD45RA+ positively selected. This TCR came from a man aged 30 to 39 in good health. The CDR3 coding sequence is TGTGCCAGCAGCTCATCCCCCCCTGAAGCTTTCTTT. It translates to CASSSSPPEAFF.